These 4 T cell receptor beta chains originate from one sample sequenced in a study of technical replicates of blood from a handful of donors. The table came from immunoSEQ multiplex PCR; TCRdb's copy has only in-frame clones and leaves some out. Of more than 75,000 clones in the sample, approximately 83% were seen once. Sequencing was done on a sample of PBMCs. These receptors were taken from a human donor in good health. Some clones in this sample may be carry-over from other donors' samples.

This clone was seen just once. CDR3 sequence reads: CASSPDRGLPEYF. CDR3 bases: TGTGCCAGCAGCCCGGACAGGGGCCTCCCGGAGTACTTC. The rearrangement uses TRBV13 and TRBJ2-7; 9 nucleotides agree with TRBD1. Germline CDR1 is PRHDT and CDR2 is FYEKMQ (reference sequence). The junction had 10 bases not matched to a gene; V was cut back by 5 bases and J by 11 bases. This CDR3 comprises 13 residues.

The chain uses TRBV4-3 and TRBJ2-7, with a tentative D call TRBD1 (6 bases). The CDR3 consists of 14 residues. Germline V gene sequence: CDR1 LGHNA, CDR2 YSLEER. V gave up 3 bases and J gave up 6 bases, with 15 bases separating them. For the CDR3, the DNA is TGCGCCAGCAGCCAGACAGGTAGGGCCGGCGAGCAGTACTTC. Translating it yields CASSQTGRAGEQYF.

This clone was counted only a few times. This chain links TRBV5-1 with TRBJ1-2; D is ambiguous. Germline CDR1 and CDR2: SGHRS and YFSETQ. The germline V and J ends were trimmed by 0 bases and 7 bases, with 7 bases remaining between them. This CDR3 contains 12 residues. CDR3 nucleotides: TGCGCCAGCAGCTTGGCAACGGTTGGCTACACCTTC. It specifies CASSLATVGYTF.

This clone was found a few times. The CDR3 is CASSPLYGYTF. CDR3 bases: TGTGCCAGCAGTCCCTTATATGGCTACACCTTC. The genes are TRBV6-1 and TRBJ1-2; D is ambiguous. Trimming cost V 5 bases and J 5 bases, with 6 bases left between them. Germline V gene lookup returns CDR1 MNHNS and CDR2 SASEGT. The CDR3 is 11 residues long.